Listed below are T cell receptor beta chains from one sample, sequenced in a study of beta chain features in type 1 diabetes. Assay used: immunoSEQ multiplex PCR; TCRdb lists only in-frame clones, some missing. This sample yields 250,000 or so clones, of which approximately 20% are seen a single time; less than 0.03% belongs to the top ten. The sample comprised naive CD4+ T cells from blood. These receptors came from a woman aged 40 to 49 with type 1 diabetes. Each CDR3 is given with its conserved first and last residue. A D gene is named only where the DNA matches it firmly. The size of a clone is reported for some rows only, either as once, few or many, or as a class for expanded clones.

few	TRBV6-5	TRBD2	TRBJ2-7	CASSYSYSGVSYEQYF	TGTGCCAGCAGTTACTCCTATAGCGGGGTCTCCTACGAGCAGTACTTC
few	TRBV19	NA	TRBJ2-7	CASRKGRGDEQYF	TGTGCCAGTAGAAAAGGGAGGGGGGACGAGCAGTACTTC
NA	TRBV5-1	TRBD1	TRBJ2-7	CASSVGQTYEQYF	TGCGCCAGCAGCGTGGGACAGACCTACGAGCAGTACTTC
few	TRBV7-2	NA	TRBJ2-3	CASSLVGRGLDTQYF	TGTGCCAGCAGCTTGGTCGGGAGAGGTTTGGATACGCAGTATTTT
NA	TRBV30	TRBD1	TRBJ1-2	CAWRGGQFNYGYTF	TGTGCCTGGAGGGGGGGACAGTTCAACTATGGCTACACCTTC
NA	TRBV4-3	TRBD2	TRBJ2-2	CASSQGRLAGGPSGELFF	TGCGCCAGCAGCCAGGGCAGACTAGCGGGAGGGCCTAGCGGGGAGCTGTTTTTT
few	TRBV29-1	NA	TRBJ2-3	CSVGTAFGTDTQYF	TGCAGCGTGGGGACTGCTTTCGGCACAGATACGCAGTATTTT
NA	TRBV7-2	TRBD1	TRBJ2-4	CASSQQGDSDIQYF	TGTGCCAGCAGCCAACAGGGGGATAGTGACATTCAGTACTTC
few	TRBV7-9	NA	TRBJ1-6	CASSTLRASDSPLHF	TGTGCCAGCAGCACCCTCCGTGCGAGTGATTCACCCCTCCACTTT
few	TRBV6-6	TRBD1	TRBJ1-4	CASSSEGAGTNEKLFF	TGTGCCAGCAGTTCGGAGGGGGCCGGGACTAATGAAAAACTGTTTTTT
NA	TRBV28	TRBD1	TRBJ1-3	CASSSTGQRNSGNTIYF	TGTGCCAGCAGTTCCACGGGACAGCGAAACTCTGGAAACACCATATATTTT
few	TRBV20-1	NA	TRBJ2-5	CSAPRETQYF	TGCAGTGCTCCACGGGAGACCCAGTACTTC
NA	TRBV9	NA	TRBJ2-5	CASSSRTAQETQYF	TGTGCCAGCAGCTCCCGGACTGCTCAAGAGACCCAGTACTTC
NA	TRBV9	NA	TRBJ1-2	CASSVALGGLAAPYGYTF	TGTGCCAGCAGCGTAGCATTAGGAGGGCTGGCAGCACCTTATGGCTACACCTTC
few	TRBV7-2	TRBD1	TRBJ2-1	CASSFRQGGGEQFF	TGTGCCAGCAGCTTTAGACAGGGTGGAGGTGAGCAGTTCTTC